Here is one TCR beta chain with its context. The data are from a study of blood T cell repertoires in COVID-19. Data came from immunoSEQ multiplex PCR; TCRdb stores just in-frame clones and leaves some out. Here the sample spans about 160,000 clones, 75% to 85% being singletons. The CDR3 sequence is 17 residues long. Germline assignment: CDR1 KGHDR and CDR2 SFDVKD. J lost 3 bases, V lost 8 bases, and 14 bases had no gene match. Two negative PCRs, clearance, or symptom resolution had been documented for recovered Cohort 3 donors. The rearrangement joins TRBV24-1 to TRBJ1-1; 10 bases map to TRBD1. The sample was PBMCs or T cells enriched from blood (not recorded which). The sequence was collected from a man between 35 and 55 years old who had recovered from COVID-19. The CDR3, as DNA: TGTGCCACCATCCCCTCGACAGGGGGCAGGGTGTACACTGAAGCTTTCTTT. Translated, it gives CATIPSTGGRVYTEAFF.